The clone carrying this TCR beta chain was counted between two and nine times. This entry belongs to a study of blood T cells in healthy people across ages. Each donor supplied approximately 10 milliliters of peripheral blood. Isolated per sample were at least 6.5 million PBMCs. Samples each had at least 5 micrograms of total RNA extracted. CDR3 length: 15 residues. The germline V gene encodes CDR1 SGHRS and CDR2 YFSETQ. Trimming pared 4 bases from V and 0 bases from J, leaving 12 bases between. A J-beta primer mix and a sample-barcoded 5' primer were used in a second PCR of roughly 7 to 12 cycles. Researchers report that each sample yielded at least 2.5 million CDR3-containing paired-end reads. TCRdb called the 5' RACE reads again in MiXCR, with one record for every CDR3 protein. The table has around 1.5 million distinct CDR3 sequences, around 36% seen once.

This TCR was recovered from a woman aged 30 to 39 in good health. This sequence joins TRBV5-1 and TRBJ2-3; D is undetermined. Sequenced material: blood. Here the CDR3 reads CASSKIQQSTDTQYF. The CDR3 DNA is TGCGCCAGCAGCAAAATCCAGCAGAGCACAGATACGCAGTATTTT.